The 19 T cell receptor beta chains below all came from one sample that was sequenced in a study of CD8 T cells in Susac syndrome. Random hexamers were used to reverse transcribe an amount of about 0.45 to 1 ug RNA. TCRdb ran MiXCR on the immunoSEQ multiplex PCR reads and lists one entry per CDR3 protein. The top ten hold roughly 0.088% of the sample, which has more than 90,000 distinct CDR3 sequences, 85% to 95% seen once. The material sequenced was CD4+ T cells from PBMCs. The receptors here all came from a human donor with multiple sclerosis.

This chain uses TRBV18 with TRBJ2-7, with D uncertain. V dropped 5 bases and J dropped 2 bases, with 10 bases sitting between them. Per germline, CDR1 KGHSH and CDR2 LQKENI. This CDR3 has 13 residues. CDR3 sequence reads: CASSKDGPYEQYF. The CDR3 bases are TGTGCCAGCTCAAAGGACGGACCCTACGAGCAGTACTTC.

The rearrangement joins TRBV28 to TRBJ1-2; 8 nucleotides align to TRBD1. Trimming cost V 6 bases and J 0 bases; bases outside gene matches: 3. The CDR3 loop spans 14 amino acids. CDR1 and CDR2 (germline): MDHEN, SYDVKM. The CDR3 sequence: CASRTGESNYGYTF. CDR3 coding DNA: TGTGCCAGCAGGACAGGGGAATCTAACTATGGCTACACCTTC.

The chain is built from TRBV4-2 and TRBJ1-4, with TRBD1 matching over 7 bases. The junction had 5 bases not matched to a gene; V was cut back by 1 base and J by 6 bases. The germline V gene has CDR1 LGHNA and CDR2 YNFKEQ. The CDR3 runs to 15 residues. The CDR3 DNA reads as TGTGCCAGCAGCCAAGGAGACAGGGCGGATGAAAAACTGTTTTTT. Translation gives CASSQGDRADEKLFF.

V gene TRBV7-2 combines with J gene TRBJ2-5; D not certain. The ends were cut back, 1 base at V and 7 bases at J, with 7 bases in the middle. The CDR3 contains 12 residues. Per germline, CDR1 SGHTA and CDR2 FQGNSA. The CDR3 reads CASSLVLGTQYF. The DNA of the CDR3 is TGTGCCAGCAGCTTAGTTCTCGGGACCCAGTACTTC.

The chain joins TRBV7-2 to TRBJ1-1; 7 nucleotides agree with TRBD1. Germline V CDR1 and CDR2: SGHTA, FQGNSA. With V trimmed by 2 bases and J by 5 bases, 8 bases remained unmatched. This CDR3 spans 15 amino acids. The DNA for the CDR3 is TGTGCCAGCAGCTTAACGACAGGGTCTCGAACTGAAGCTTTCTTT. The encoded protein is CASSLTTGSRTEAFF.

The J gene is TRBJ1-1, the V gene TRBV13; the match to TRBD1 covers 7 bases. Looked up from germline, CDR1 is PRHDT and CDR2 is FYEKMQ (reference sequence). Losses at the gene ends were 5 bases for V and 4 bases for J; bases not matched to a gene: 4. This CDR3 is built from 13 residues. CDR3 in DNA: TGTGCCAGCAGCCGAGACAGGGTCACTGAAGCTTTCTTT. It codes for CASSRDRVTEAFF. Using reference TRBV13 and TRBJ1-1 for the parts outside the CDR3, the full variable domain is AAGVIQSPRHLIKEKRETATLKCYPIPRHDTVYWYQQGPGQDPQFLISFYEKMQSDKGSIPDRFSAQQFSDYHSELNMSSLELGDSALYFCASSRDRVTEAFFGQGTRLTVV.

The chain carries TRBV28 and TRBJ2-7; D perhaps matches TRBD2 (5 bases). Trimming stripped 2 bases from V and 2 bases from J, with 13 bases between. The CDR3 consists of 15 residues. Per germline, CDR1 MDHEN and CDR2 SYDVKM. CDR3 sequence (DNA): TGTGCCAGCAGTTTACCGGGATCGTCAGCCTACGAGCAGTACTTC. It is translated as CASSLPGSSAYEQYF.

The chain uses TRBV20-1 and TRBJ2-5, with 12 bases matching TRBD2. The trim removed 7 bases at V and 4 bases at J, leaving 4 bases unmatched. The CDR3 is 13 residues long. CDR1 and CDR2 (germline): DFQATT, SNEGSKA (reference sequence). As DNA, the CDR3 is TGCAGTGTCGGACTAGCGGGGAGAGAGACCCAGTACTTC. Residues: CSVGLAGRETQYF.

Only one count was recorded for this clonotype. The rearrangement uses TRBV20-1 and TRBJ1-1; no reliable D call. Per germline, CDR1 DFQATT and CDR2 SNEGSKA (reference sequence). Between the trimmed V and J ends, which lost 5 bases and 3 bases, there was a span of 19 bases. The CDR3 is 15 residues long. CDR3 protein: CSAQNAARVYTEAFF. DNA of the CDR3: TGCAGTGCTCAAAACGCTGCCCGGGTTTACACTGAAGCTTTCTTT.

The chain is built from TRBV4-2 and TRBJ2-3; 8 bases agree with TRBD2. CDR3 length equals 15 residues. Germline CDR1 reads LGHNA; CDR2 reads YNFKEQ. Losses at the gene ends were 8 bases for V and 4 bases for J; bases not matched to a gene: 11. The DNA for the CDR3 is TGTGCCAGCTCCGCCGGGACTAGTTTCCCAGATACGCAGTATTTT. It codes for CASSAGTSFPDTQYF.

Written as DNA, the CDR3 is TGTGCCAGGGCGACGGGGCGGTGTTCACCCCTCCACTTT. Amino acid sequence: CARATGRCSPLHF. The V gene is TRBV6-4, the J gene TRBJ1-6; the D gene is possibly TRBD1 (5 bases). CDR1 is MRHNA and CDR2 is SNTAGT in the germline V gene. The CDR3 spans 13 residues. V dropped 9 bases and J dropped 9 bases, with 15 bases sitting between them.

The chain carries TRBV29-1 and TRBJ2-3, with 9 bases aligning to TRBD2. The germline CDR1 and CDR2 sequences are SQVTM and ANQGSEA. The ends lost 5 bases at V and 1 base at J; junction bases unmatched: 4. The CDR3 is 14 residues long. CDR3 sequence: CSVLLAGRTDTQYF. The DNA for the CDR3 is TGCAGCGTTCTACTAGCGGGTCGCACAGATACGCAGTATTTT.

The CDR3, as DNA: TGCAGCGTTTTGCGCCATGACCGGACATTTGAGCAGTTCTTC. Amino acids: CSVLRHDRTFEQFF. The rearrangement joins TRBV29-1 to TRBJ2-1, with D possibly being TRBD1 (5 bases). Between the trimmed V and J ends, which lost 5 bases and 9 bases, there was a span of 20 bases. Germline values: CDR1 SQVTM, CDR2 ANQGSEA. The CDR3 consists of 14 residues.

The chain couples TRBV20-1 to TRBJ2-5; a possible D gene is TRBD2 (7 bases). CDR3 size: 17 residues. Germline V gene data show CDR1 as DFQATT and CDR2 as SNEGSKA (reference sequence). V was shortened by 5 bases and J by 5 bases, with 27 bases between the two germline ends. CDR3 loop: CSAPWGGQSGLWETQYF. CDR3 bases: TGCAGTGCTCCTTGGGGGGGCCAATCGGGTTTGTGGGAGACCCAGTACTTC.

The rearrangement joins TRBV15 to TRBJ1-1; a weak D match, TRBD1 (6 bases). The CDR3 contains 16 residues. The germline CDR1 and CDR2 sequences are LNHNV and YYDKDF (reference sequence). The V end was cut by 0 bases, the J end by 0 bases, with 11 bases between. The CDR3 nucleotides read TGTGCCACCAGCAGAGATTACAGGGTCCTGAACACTGAAGCTTTCTTT. Protein: CATSRDYRVLNTEAFF.

The chain recombines TRBV7-8 with TRBJ1-5, with 8 positions matching TRBD1. Trimming cost V 5 bases and J 0 bases; bases outside gene matches: 3. This CDR3 region has 15 residues. The germline V gene encodes CDR1 SGHVS and CDR2 FQNEAQ. The CDR3 DNA sequence: TGTGCCAGCAGCCCGGACAGGGTTAGCAATCAGCCCCAGCATTTT. Its protein product is CASSPDRVSNQPQHF. Complete variable domain (other parts from reference TRBV7-8 and TRBJ1-5): GAGVSQSPRYKVAKRGQDVALRCDPISGHVSLFWYQQALGQGPEFLTYFQNEAQLDKSGLPSDRFFAERPEGSVSTLKIQRTQQEDSAVYLCASSPDRVSNQPQHFGDGTRLSIL.

V gene TRBV6-5 combines with J gene TRBJ2-3, with D unresolved. There are 14 residues in the CDR3. CDR1 and CDR2 (germline): MNHEY, SVGAGI. V gave up 5 bases and J gave up 1 base, with 10 bases separating them. CDR3 sequence: CASSRRRGTDTQYF. The CDR3 nucleotides read TGTGCCAGCAGTCGCAGAAGAGGCACAGATACGCAGTATTTT.

The CDR3 region is CASRLAGGETQYF. The CDR3 DNA follows: TGTGCCAGTAGATTGGCAGGAGGAGAGACCCAGTACTTC. V and J are TRBV19 and TRBJ2-5; D might be TRBD2 (5 bases). This CDR3 spans 13 amino acids. Looked up from germline, CDR1 is LNHDA and CDR2 is SQIVND (reference sequence). Trimming removed 6 bases at V and 4 bases at J, with 12 bases between.

This rearrangement joins TRBV20-1 to TRBJ1-3, with 7 bases aligning to TRBD1. CDR1 DFQATT and CDR2 SNEGSKA come from the germline V gene (reference sequence). The CDR3 loop spans 14 amino acids. The trim removed 1 base at V and 3 bases at J, leaving 3 bases unmatched. CDR3 sequence: CSARGGGNGNTIYF. The CDR3 DNA follows: TGCAGTGCTAGAGGAGGGGGCAATGGAAACACCATATATTTT.